The rows below give T cell receptor beta chains drawn from one sample of a study of beta chain features in type 1 diabetes. Sequenced by immunoSEQ multiplex PCR; TCRdb stores in-frame clones only, minus some. The sample lists some 700,000 clones, around 15% occurring once. Input material: naive CD4+ T cells from blood. These TCRs come from a man aged 18 to 29 with type 1 diabetes. Both conserved end residues are part of each CDR3. Each record gives: J gene, V gene, clone size, D gene, CDR3 protein, CDR3 DNA. A D gene is named only where the DNA matches it firmly. Expanded clones get a size class; other rows say once, few or many, or leave the size out.

TRBJ1-2 TRBV30 few NA CAWSTDSYGYTF TGTGCCTGGAGTACCGACAGCTATGGCTACACCTTC
TRBJ1-1 TRBV7-3 NA NA CASSPGTPYEAFF TGTGCCAGCAGCCCGGGGACACCATATGAAGCTTTCTTT
TRBJ2-7 TRBV27 NA NA CASSIRGPLSYEQYF TGTGCCAGCAGTATAAGGGGTCCCCTCTCCTACGAGCAGTACTTC
TRBJ1-5 TRBV19 NA NA CASSTGRAGSNQPQHF TGTGCCAGTAGTACAGGGAGGGCAGGATCAAATCAGCCCCAGCATTTT
TRBJ1-1 TRBV6-5 NA NA CASSYSDSTFSTEAFF TGTGCCAGCAGTTACAGCGACAGCACCTTCTCCACTGAAGCTTTCTTT
TRBJ2-5 TRBV2 few TRBD1 CASSGARDRQETQYF TGTGCCAGCAGCGGCGCCCGGGACAGGCAAGAGACCCAGTACTTC
TRBJ2-3 TRBV5-6 NA NA CASSLVDRDTDTQYF TGTGCCAGCAGCTTGGTGGACAGAGACACAGATACGCAGTATTTT
TRBJ1-1 TRBV7-8 few TRBD1 CASSRGTGTTSEAFF TGTGCCAGCAGCCGAGGGACAGGGACCACCTCTGAAGCTTTCTTT
TRBJ1-1 TRBV18 NA NA CASSAGADTEAFF TGTGCCAGCTCAGCGGGGGCTGACACTGAAGCTTTCTTT
TRBJ2-6 TRBV15 few TRBD2 CATSRRGEGRKTSGANVLTF TGTGCCACCAGCAGACGAGGGGAGGGAAGAAAGACCTCTGGGGCCAACGTCCTGACTTTC
TRBJ1-5 TRBV5-6 few TRBD1 CASSRQGLNQPQHF TGTGCCAGCAGCAGACAGGGCCTCAATCAGCCCCAGCATTTT
TRBJ2-7 TRBV23-1 NA NA CASRERAGPLIVIYEQYF TGCGCCAGCAGGGAGAGGGCAGGGCCCCTCATAGTGATCTACGAGCAGTACTTC
TRBJ1-5 TRBV19 few NA CASSSDRPYSNQPQHF TGTGCCAGTAGCTCGGACAGACCATATAGCAATCAGCCCCAGCATTTT
TRBJ1-5 TRBV7-2 NA TRBD1 CASSPGQGGNQPQHF TGTGCCAGCAGCCCCGGACAGGGAGGCAATCAGCCCCAGCATTTT
TRBJ2-3 TRBV7-8 NA NA CASSFVGTDTQYF TGTGCCAGCAGCTTCGTCGGCACAGATACGCAGTATTTT
TRBJ2-5 TRBV11-1 NA NA CASSLDLQETQYF TGTGCCAGCAGCTTAGACCTCCAAGAGACCCAGTACTTC
TRBJ2-2 TRBV30 few TRBD2 CALARLAGVTGELFF TGTGCCTTAGCTAGACTAGCGGGGGTCACCGGGGAGCTGTTTTTT
TRBJ2-3 TRBV18 NA TRBD1 CASSPRTGGITDTQYF TGTGCCAGCTCACCACGGACAGGGGGGATCACAGATACGCAGTATTTT
TRBJ2-5 TRBV12-5 NA NA CASGLGIETQYF TGTGCTAGTGGTTTGGGGATAGAGACCCAGTACTTC
TRBJ2-3 TRBV7-9 few TRBD2 CASSRGLAGTDTQYF TGTGCCAGCAGCCGAGGACTAGCGGGGACAGATACGCAGTATTTT
TRBJ1-5 TRBV14 few NA CASSQDGLTPQHF TGTGCCAGCAGCCAAGATGGGCTAACGCCCCAGCATTTT
TRBJ2-2 TRBV7-2 NA TRBD2 CASSPPGTSVSGELFF TGTGCCAGCAGCCCCCCGGGGACTAGCGTTTCCGGGGAGCTGTTTTTT
TRBJ1-5 TRBV4-1 few NA CASSQPTEGDHQPQHF TGCGCCAGCAGCCAACCCACGGAGGGGGATCATCAGCCCCAGCATTTT
TRBJ2-5 TRBV5-4 few NA CASSDRDIEPWTQYF TGTGCCAGCAGCGACCGGGACATCGAGCCCTGGACCCAGTACTTC
TRBJ2-7 TRBV6-5 NA TRBD1 CASSRDRGESYEQYF TGTGCCAGCAGCCGGGACAGGGGGGAATCCTACGAGCAGTACTTC
TRBJ1-2 TRBV4-1 few NA CASSQDQDQNYGYTF TGCGCCAGCAGCCAAGATCAAGACCAAAACTATGGCTACACCTTC
TRBJ1-4 TRBV7-9 NA NA CASSLARGDEEKLFF TGTGCCAGCAGCTTAGCCCGGGGGGATGAGGAAAAACTGTTTTTT
TRBJ1-1 TRBV6-5 NA NA CASTYGTNTEAFF TGTGCCAGCACCTACGGGACGAACACTGAAGCTTTCTTT
TRBJ2-7 TRBV13 few TRBD1 CASSLEDRGIYEQYF TGTGCCAGCAGCTTAGAAGACAGGGGTATATACGAGCAGTACTTC
TRBJ1-2 TRBV9 NA NA CASSVESYGYTF TGTGCCAGCAGCGTAGAGAGTTATGGCTACACCTTC
TRBJ1-2 TRBV27 few TRBD1 CASSAEGAPANYGYTF TGTGCCAGCAGTGCTGAGGGGGCCCCCGCTAACTATGGCTACACCTTC
TRBJ2-3 TRBV5-1 NA NA CASSLSGSDTQYF TGCGCCAGCAGCTTGTCCGGGTCAGATACGCAGTATTTT
TRBJ2-3 TRBV30 few TRBD2 CAWGTSPGTDTQYF TGTGCCTGGGGGACTAGCCCCGGGACAGATACGCAGTATTTT
TRBJ1-1 TRBV4-2 few NA CASSQAFSPNTEAFF TGTGCCAGCAGCCAAGCGTTCAGTCCTAACACTGAAGCTTTCTTT
TRBJ1-2 TRBV5-4 few NA CASSLYDPSNYGYTF TGTGCCAGCAGCTTATACGATCCCTCTAACTATGGCTACACCTTC
TRBJ1-2 TRBV7-2 few NA CASSLVADNYGYTF TGTGCCAGCAGCTTAGTAGCAGACAACTATGGCTACACCTTC
TRBJ1-1 TRBV6-6 few NA CASSYSKGTEAFF TGTGCCAGCAGTTACTCGAAGGGGACTGAAGCTTTCTTT
TRBJ2-7 TRBV9 few TRBD1 CASSVTGDSYEQYF TGTGCCAGCAGCGTCACAGGGGACTCCTACGAGCAGTACTTC
TRBJ2-1 TRBV9 few TRBD2 CASSVASLAGAGYNEQFF TGTGCCAGCAGCGTAGCTTCCCTAGCGGGGGCCGGGTACAATGAGCAGTTCTTC
TRBJ1-1 TRBV18 few TRBD1 CASSQGQGLEAFF TGTGCCAGCTCACAAGGACAGGGTCTTGAAGCTTTCTTT
TRBJ2-7 TRBV30 NA TRBD2 CASQRAGEQYF TGTGCCTCACAGCGAGCGGGGGAGCAGTACTTC
TRBJ2-3 TRBV6-5 few NA CAIYLAGTDTQYF TGTGCCATCTACCTAGCAGGCACAGATACGCAGTATTTT
TRBJ1-1 TRBV29-1 few NA CSVDRGQNTEAFF TGCAGCGTTGATCGGGGTCAGAACACTGAAGCTTTCTTT
TRBJ2-3 TRBV4-1 few TRBD1 CASSQGQGRGTDTQYF TGCGCCAGCAGCCAGGGACAGGGAAGGGGCACAGATACGCAGTATTTT
TRBJ1-4 TRBV7-6 few NA CASSLQATNEKLFF TGTGCCAGCAGCTTGCAGGCAACTAATGAAAAACTGTTTTTT
TRBJ2-3 TRBV20-1 NA TRBD1 CSAQGADTQYF TGCAGTGCCCAGGGGGCAGATACGCAGTATTTT
TRBJ1-1 TRBV7-2 few NA CASSLRQLNTEAFF TGTGCCAGCAGCTTAAGACAGCTGAACACTGAAGCTTTCTTT
TRBJ1-6 TRBV30 NA NA CAWRQNNSPLHF TGTGCCTGGAGGCAGAATAATTCACCCCTCCACTTT
TRBJ2-1 TRBV19 NA TRBD1 CASSTLQGAVVNEQFF TGTGCCAGTAGTACACTACAGGGGGCAGTAGTAAATGAGCAGTTCTTC